This TCR beta chain emerged from a study of PD-L1 blockade in urothelial cancer (dated by TCRdb to 2016 to 2017). Some background on the complete study: All patients started therapy in about 2014 and received atezolizumab 1,200 mg intravenously every 3 weeks. Twenty-five of 29 patients were identified as males with urothelial cancer of bladder origin, and a prior smoking history was reported by 18 of 29 patients. Patients had an ECOG performance status of 0 or 1 and had received between 0 and 3 prior chemotherapy regimens. Blood samples were analyzed 3 weeks after the start of treatment (second dose) and 6 weeks after the start of treatment. Blood samples yielded a median of roughly 140,000 T cells and more than 75,000 unique TCRs, with median clonality 0.080. Somatic, immune and clinical correlates of response to PD-L1 blockade with atezolizumab in urothelial cancer were the focus of an exploratory multi-omic analysis. Pretreatment tumor samples and matched peripheral blood, collected serially before and after atezolizumab treatment, underwent TCR sequencing. Progression-free survival longer than 6 months counted as durable clinical benefit, and TCR features were additionally tested against both progression-free and overall survival. In the same patients, pretreatment tumors underwent whole exome sequencing and RNA sequencing in addition to TCR sequencing. Durable clinical benefit was achieved by nine patients but not by the remaining 20. Pretreatment blood TCR-seq was available for about 27 patients, at least one posttreatment blood collection was obtained for around 24 patients, and tumor TCR-seq was available for around 24 patients. Results the study describes overall, beyond this receptor: Improved progression-free and overall survival was found to be associated with pretreatment peripheral blood TCR clonality below the median. Small sample size (n ≈ 30) and many exploratory analyses mean the results are intended to be hypothesis-generating. Patients with durable benefit showed greater expansion of tumor-associated TCR clones in peripheral blood 3 weeks after starting treatment (n ≈ 21, p = 0.022).

As regards this clone: The specificity of this receptor is unknown. The input lacks base qualities; no much larger clone sits a single base away.

Via the germline V gene (reference sequence), CDR1 is SGHNT and CDR2 YYREEE. Spanning cysteine to phenylalanine, the CDR3 consists of 15 amino acids. This entry keeps only the CDR3 DNA: 45 bases, framed from base 1. After removal of 6 bases from V and 8 bases from J, the junction retains 14 bases not matched to a gene. Each PCR received spiked-in synthetic TCR analog templates so that absolute template abundance could be estimated from read counts. The immunoSEQ assay was used to amplify TCRbeta CDR3 regions from genomic DNA with bias-controlled V and J gene primers. Sequencing of rearranged TCRbeta segments was performed at approximately 20X coverage. Processing in the source paper ran as follows. Sequencing errors were corrected by clustering, and CDR3s were annotated against IMGT so that V, D and J genes could be assigned. Downstream analyses used only productive TCRbeta rearrangements and left out out-of-frame or stop-codon sequences. Clonality was computed as one minus Shannon entropy normalized by the log of the number of unique productive sequences. Fisher's exact test with Benjamini-Hochberg correction, using a cutoff of adjusted p below 0.01, was how clones that differed between time points or between blood and tumor were identified. The immuneACCESS repertoire file appears here via TCRdb, limited to in-frame rearrangements. These files lack a portion of the clones; in checked studies, under half of the deficit traces to unresolved V genes, and the cause of the others is not known. V, J and clone size are those of that table, while D and trimming were read from the DNA. This sample holds around 41,000 clones; around nine tenths were observed only once. The ten largest clones take up around an eighth of the sample.

A total of under 35 patients with locally advanced or metastatic urothelial carcinoma, treated at Memorial Sloan Kettering on a trial protocol, made up the cohort. Peripheral blood mononuclear cells were collected from each patient pretreatment and during treatment, giving between 1 and 8 total time points per patient. The Qiagen DNeasy Blood extraction kit was used to purify genomic DNA from total PBMCs and tumor samples. PBMCs were collected pretreatment and during treatment and were isolated and stored as previously described. This specimen was PBMCs, taken around atezolizumab (anti-PD-L1) treatment. The TCR comes from a woman aged 55-70 years with urothelial cancer. Here the chain combines TRBV5-4 and TRBJ2-1; the junction holds 7 bases that match TRBD2. The CDR3 is CASNRRGRAVDEQFF. Here is the DNA: TGTGCCAGCAATCGACGGGGGAGGGCCGTAGATGAGCAGTTCTTC.